What follows is one T cell receptor beta chain and its context. V was shortened by 2 bases and J by 6 bases, with 14 bases between the two germline ends. Germline V gene lookup returns CDR1 SGHRS and CDR2 YFSETQ. The CDR3 is 15 amino acids. This record comes from a study of blood T cell repertoires in COVID-19. Study-level information: Sample material is recorded as cDNA or gDNA derived from T cells, B-cell-depleted T cells, or PBMCs.

Methods used by the authors: It was from reference gene primer amplification that nucleated cell counts were estimated. Assay: immunoSEQ multiplex PCR; the TCRdb copy retains only in-frame clones and omits some. The DNA was the basis for D and trimming; V, J and clone size are from that table. Found here are some 250,000 clones, about four fifths of them singletons; the top ten hold around 2%. The TCR was taken from a man in his thirties or forties who had recovered from COVID-19. V gene TRBV5-1 combines with J gene TRBJ2-2, with a possible D match to TRBD2 (6 bases). Sequencing was performed on peripheral blood. DNA of the CDR3: TGCGCCAGCAGCTTAGGGTCTACGGGGGCCGGGGAGCTGTTTTTT. Translated: CASSLGSTGAGELFF.